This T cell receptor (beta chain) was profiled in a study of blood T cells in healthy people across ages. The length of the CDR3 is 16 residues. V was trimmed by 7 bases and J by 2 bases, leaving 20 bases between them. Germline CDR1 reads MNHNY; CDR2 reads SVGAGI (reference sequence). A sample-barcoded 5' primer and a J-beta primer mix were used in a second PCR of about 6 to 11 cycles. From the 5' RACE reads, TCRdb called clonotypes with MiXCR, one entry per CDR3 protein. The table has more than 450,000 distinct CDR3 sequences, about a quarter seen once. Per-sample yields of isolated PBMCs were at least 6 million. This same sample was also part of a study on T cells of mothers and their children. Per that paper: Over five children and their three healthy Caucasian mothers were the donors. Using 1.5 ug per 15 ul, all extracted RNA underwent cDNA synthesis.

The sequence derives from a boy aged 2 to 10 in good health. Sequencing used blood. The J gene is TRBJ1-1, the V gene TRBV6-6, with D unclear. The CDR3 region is CASIDAGPGSNTEAFF. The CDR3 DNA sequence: TGTGCCAGCATCGACGCCGGCCCCGGGTCCAACACTGAAGCTTTCTTT.